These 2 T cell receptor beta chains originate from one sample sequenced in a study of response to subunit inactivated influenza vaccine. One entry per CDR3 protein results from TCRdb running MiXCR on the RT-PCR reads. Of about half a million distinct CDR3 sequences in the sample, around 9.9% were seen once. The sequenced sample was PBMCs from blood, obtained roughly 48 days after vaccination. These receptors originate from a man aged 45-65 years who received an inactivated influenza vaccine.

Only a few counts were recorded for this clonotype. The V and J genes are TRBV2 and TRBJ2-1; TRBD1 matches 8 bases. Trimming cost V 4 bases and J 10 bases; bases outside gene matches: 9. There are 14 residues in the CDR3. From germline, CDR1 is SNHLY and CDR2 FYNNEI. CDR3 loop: CASSARSGGYEQFF. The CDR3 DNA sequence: TGTGCCAGCAGTGCTCGCTCAGGGGGCTACGAGCAGTTCTTC.

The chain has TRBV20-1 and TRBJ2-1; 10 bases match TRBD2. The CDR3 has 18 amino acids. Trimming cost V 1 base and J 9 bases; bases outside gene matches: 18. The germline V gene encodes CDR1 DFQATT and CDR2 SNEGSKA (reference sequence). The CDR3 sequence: CSARVLVAGGYTTIEQFF. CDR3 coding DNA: TGCAGTGCTAGAGTGTTGGTAGCGGGGGGTTACACGACGATTGAGCAGTTCTTC.